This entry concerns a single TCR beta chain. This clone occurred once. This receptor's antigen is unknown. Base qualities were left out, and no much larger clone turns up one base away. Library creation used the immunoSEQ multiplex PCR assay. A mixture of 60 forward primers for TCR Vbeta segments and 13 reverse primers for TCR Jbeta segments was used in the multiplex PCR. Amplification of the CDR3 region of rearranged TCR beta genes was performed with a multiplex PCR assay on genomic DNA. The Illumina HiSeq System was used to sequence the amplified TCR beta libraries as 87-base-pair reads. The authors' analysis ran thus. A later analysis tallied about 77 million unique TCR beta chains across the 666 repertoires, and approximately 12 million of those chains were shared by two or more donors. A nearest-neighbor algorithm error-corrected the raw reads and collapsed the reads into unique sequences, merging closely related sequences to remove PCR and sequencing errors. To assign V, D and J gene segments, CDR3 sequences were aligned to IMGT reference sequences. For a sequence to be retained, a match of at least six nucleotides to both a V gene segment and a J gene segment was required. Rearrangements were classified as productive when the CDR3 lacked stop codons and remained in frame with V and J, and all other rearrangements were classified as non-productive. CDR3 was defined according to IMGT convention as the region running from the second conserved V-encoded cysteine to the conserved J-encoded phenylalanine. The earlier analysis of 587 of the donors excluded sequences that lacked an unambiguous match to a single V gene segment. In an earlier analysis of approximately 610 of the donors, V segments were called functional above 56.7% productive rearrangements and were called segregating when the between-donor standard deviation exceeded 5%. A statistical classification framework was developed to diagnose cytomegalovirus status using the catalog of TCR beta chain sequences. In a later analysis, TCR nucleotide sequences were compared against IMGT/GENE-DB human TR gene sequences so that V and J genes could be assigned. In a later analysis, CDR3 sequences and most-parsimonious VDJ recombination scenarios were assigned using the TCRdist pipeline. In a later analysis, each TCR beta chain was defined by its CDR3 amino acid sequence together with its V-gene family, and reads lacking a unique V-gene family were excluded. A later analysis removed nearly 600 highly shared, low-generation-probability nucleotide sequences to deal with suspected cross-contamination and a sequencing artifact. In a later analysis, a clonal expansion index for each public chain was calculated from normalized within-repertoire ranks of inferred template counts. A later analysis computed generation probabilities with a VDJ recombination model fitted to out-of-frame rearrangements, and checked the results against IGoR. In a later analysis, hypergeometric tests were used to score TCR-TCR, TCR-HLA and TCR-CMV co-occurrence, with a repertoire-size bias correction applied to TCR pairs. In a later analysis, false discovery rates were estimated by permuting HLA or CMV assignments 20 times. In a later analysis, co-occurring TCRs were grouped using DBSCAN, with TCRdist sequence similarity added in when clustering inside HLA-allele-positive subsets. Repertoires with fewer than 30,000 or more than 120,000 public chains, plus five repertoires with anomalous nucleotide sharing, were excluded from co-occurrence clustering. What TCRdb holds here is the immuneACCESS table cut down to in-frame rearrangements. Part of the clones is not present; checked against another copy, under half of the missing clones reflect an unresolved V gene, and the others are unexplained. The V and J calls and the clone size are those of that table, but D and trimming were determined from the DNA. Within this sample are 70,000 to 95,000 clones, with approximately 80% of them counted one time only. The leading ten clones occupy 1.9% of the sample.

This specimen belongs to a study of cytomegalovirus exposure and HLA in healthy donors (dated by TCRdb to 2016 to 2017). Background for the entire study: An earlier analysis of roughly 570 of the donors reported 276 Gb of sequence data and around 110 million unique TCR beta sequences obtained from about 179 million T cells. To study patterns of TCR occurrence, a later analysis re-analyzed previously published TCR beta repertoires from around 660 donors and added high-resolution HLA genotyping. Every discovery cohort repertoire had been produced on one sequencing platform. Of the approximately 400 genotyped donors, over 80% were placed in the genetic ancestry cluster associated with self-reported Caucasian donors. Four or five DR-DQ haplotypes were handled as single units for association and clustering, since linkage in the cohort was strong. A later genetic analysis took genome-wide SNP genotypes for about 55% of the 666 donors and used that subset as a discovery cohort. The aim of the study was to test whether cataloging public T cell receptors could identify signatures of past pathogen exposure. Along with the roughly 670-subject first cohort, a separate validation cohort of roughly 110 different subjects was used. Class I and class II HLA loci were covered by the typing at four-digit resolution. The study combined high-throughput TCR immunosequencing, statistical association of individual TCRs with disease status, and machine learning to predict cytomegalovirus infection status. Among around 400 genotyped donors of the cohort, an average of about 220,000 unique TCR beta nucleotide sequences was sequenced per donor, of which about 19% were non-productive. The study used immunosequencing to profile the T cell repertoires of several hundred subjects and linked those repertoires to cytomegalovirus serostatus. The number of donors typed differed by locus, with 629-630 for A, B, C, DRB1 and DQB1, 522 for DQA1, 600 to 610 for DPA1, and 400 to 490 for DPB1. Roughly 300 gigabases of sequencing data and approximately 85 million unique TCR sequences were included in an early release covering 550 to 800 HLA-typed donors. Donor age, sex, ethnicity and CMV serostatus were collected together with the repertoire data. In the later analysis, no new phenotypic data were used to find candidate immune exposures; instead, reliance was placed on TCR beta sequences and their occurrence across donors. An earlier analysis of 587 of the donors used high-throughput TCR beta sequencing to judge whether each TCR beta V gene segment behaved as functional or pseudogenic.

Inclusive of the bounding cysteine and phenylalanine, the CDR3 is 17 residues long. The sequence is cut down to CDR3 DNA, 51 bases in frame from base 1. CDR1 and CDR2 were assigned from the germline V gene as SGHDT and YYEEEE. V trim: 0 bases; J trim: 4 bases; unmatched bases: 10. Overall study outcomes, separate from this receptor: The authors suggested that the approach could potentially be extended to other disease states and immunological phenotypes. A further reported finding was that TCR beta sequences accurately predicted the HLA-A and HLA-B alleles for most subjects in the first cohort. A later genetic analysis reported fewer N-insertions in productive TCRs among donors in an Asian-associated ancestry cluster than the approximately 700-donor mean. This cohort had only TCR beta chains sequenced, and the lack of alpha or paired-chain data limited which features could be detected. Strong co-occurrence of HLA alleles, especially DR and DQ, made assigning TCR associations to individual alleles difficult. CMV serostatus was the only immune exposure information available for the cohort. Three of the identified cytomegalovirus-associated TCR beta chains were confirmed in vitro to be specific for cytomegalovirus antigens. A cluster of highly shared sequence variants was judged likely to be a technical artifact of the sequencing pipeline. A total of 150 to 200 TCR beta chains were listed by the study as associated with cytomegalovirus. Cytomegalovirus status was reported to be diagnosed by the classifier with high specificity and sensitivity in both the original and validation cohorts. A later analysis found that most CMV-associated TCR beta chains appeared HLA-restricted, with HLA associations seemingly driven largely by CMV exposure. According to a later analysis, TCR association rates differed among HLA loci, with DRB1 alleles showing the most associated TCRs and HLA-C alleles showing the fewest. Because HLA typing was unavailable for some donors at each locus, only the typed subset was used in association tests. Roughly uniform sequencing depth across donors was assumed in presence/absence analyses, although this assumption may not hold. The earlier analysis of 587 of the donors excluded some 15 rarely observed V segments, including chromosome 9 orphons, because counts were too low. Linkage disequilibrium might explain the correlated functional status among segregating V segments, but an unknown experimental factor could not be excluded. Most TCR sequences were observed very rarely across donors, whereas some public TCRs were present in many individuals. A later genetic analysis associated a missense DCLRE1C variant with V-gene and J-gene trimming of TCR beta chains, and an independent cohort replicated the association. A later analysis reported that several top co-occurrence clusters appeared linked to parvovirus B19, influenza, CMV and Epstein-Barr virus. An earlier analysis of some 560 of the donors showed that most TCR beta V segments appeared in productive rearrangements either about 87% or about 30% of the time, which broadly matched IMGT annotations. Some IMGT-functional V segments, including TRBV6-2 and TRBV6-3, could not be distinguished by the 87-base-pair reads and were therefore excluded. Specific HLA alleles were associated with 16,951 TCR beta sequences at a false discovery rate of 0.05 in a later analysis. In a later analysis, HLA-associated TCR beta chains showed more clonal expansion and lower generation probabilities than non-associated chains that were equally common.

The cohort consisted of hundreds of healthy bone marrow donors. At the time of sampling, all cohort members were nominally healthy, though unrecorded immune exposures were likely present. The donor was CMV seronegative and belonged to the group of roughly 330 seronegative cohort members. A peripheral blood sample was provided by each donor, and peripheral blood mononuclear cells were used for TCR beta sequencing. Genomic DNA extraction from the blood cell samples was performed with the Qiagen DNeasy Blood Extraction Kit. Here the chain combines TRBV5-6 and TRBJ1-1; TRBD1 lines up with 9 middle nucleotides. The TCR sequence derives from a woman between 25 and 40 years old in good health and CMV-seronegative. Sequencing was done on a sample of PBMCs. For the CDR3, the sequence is CASSLGGQGWAGTEAFF. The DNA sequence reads TGTGCCAGCAGCTTGGGGGGACAGGGCTGGGCCGGCACTGAAGCTTTCTTT.